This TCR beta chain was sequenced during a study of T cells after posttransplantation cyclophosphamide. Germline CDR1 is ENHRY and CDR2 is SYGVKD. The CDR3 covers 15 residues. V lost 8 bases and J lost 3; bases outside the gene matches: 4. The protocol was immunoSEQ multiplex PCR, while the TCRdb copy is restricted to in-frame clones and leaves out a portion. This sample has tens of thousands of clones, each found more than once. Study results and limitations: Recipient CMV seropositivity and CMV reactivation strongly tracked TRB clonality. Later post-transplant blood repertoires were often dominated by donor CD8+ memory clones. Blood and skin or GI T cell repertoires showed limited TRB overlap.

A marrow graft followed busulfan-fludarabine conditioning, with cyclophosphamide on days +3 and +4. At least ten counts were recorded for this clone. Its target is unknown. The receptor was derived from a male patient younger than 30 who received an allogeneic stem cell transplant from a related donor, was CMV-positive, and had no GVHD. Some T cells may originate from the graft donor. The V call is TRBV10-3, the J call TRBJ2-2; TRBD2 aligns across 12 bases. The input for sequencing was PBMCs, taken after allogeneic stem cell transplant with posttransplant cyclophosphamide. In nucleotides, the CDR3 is TGTGCCATCGGCGGACTAGCGGGGCACACCGGGGAGCTGTTTTTT. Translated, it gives CAIGGLAGHTGELFF.